The sequence of this T cell receptor (beta chain) was determined in a study of neurological immune-mediated disorders. Overall study results and limits: No CDR3 amino acid sequences were shared by expanded clones across subjects, suggesting private repertoires in all groups. The highest TCR clonal expansion occurred in HTLV-1-associated myelopathy; multiple sclerosis fell below healthy controls.

Every sequencing run produced over 170 million TCR-beta sequences, and the sequences from any one run covered 15-18 subjects. Each CDR3 protein gets one entry after TCRdb re-called the 5' RACE reads with MiXCR. The sample shows roughly 49,000 distinct CDR3 sequences, about 12% of them seen only once. The table lists this clonotype with many counts. What it binds is not known. Noted time point: longitudinal time-point 2. The unsorted libraries originated from 2 million PBMCs that had been stored at -80 C. CDR1 and CDR2 (germline): SGHKS, YYEKEE (reference sequence). This CDR3 has 14 amino acids. J was trimmed by 2 bases and V by 3 bases; bases with no gene match: 4.

J is TRBJ2-7 and V is TRBV5-5; 8 bases map to TRBD1. This receptor was identified in a male donor with HTLV-1-associated myelopathy (HAM/TSP). Specimen: PBMCs. The DNA of the CDR3 is TGTGCCAGCAGCTGGGCAGGGGGCGCCTACGAGCAGTACTTC. This sequence encodes CASSWAGGAYEQYF.